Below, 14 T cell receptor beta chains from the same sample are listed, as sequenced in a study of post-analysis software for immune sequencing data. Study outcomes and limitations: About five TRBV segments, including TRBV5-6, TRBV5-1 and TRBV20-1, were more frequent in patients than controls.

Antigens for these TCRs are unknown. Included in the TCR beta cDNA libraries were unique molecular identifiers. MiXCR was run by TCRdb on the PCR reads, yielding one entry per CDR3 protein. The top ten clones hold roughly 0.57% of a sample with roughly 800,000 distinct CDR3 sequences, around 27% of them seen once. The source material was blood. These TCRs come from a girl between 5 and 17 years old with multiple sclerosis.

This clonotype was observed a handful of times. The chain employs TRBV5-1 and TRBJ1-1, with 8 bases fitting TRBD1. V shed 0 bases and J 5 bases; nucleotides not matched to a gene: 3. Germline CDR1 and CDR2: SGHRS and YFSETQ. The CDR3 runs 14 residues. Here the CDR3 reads CASSLGDRLTEAFF. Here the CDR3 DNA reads TGCGCCAGCAGCTTGGGGGACAGGCTAACTGAAGCTTTCTTT.

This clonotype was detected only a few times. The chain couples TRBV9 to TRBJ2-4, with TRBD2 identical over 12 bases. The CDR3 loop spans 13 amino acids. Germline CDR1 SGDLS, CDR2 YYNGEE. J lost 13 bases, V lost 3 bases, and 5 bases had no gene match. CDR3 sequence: CASSGLLAGGQYF. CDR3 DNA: TGTGCCAGCAGCGGCTTACTAGCGGGAGGCCAGTACTTC.

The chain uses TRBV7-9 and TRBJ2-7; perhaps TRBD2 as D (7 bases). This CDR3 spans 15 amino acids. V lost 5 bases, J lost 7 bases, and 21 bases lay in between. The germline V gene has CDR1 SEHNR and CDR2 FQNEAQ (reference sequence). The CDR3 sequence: CASSVVGGAPHEQYF. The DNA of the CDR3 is TGTGCCAGCAGCGTCGTTGGGGGGGCTCCGCATGAGCAGTACTTC.

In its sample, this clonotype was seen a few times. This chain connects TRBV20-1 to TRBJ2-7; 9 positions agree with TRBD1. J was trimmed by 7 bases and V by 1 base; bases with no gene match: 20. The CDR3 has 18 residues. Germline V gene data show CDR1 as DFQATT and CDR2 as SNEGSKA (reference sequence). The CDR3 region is CSARALIGDRDPSGEQYF. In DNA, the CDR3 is TGCAGTGCTAGAGCTCTAATCGGGGACAGGGATCCGTCGGGGGAGCAGTACTTC.

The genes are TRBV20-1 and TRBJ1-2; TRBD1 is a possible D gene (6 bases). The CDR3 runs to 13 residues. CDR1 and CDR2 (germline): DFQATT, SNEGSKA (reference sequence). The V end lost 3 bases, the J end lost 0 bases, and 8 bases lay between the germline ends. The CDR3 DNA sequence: TGCAGTGCTAGCGACAGGACTAACTATGGCTACACCTTC. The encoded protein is CSASDRTNYGYTF.

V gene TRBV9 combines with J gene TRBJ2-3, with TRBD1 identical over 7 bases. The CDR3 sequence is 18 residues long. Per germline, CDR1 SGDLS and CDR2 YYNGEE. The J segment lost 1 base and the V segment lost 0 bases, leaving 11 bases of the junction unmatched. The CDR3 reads CASSVVGTTGVGTDTQYF. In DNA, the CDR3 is TGTGCCAGCAGCGTAGTCGGGACCACAGGGGTTGGCACAGATACGCAGTATTTT.

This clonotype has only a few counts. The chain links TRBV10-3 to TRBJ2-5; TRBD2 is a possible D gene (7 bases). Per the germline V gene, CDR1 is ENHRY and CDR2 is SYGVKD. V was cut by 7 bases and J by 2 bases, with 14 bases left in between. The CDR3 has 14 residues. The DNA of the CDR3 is TGTGCCATCAAGGCGGGGGCCCTACAAGAGACCCAGTACTTC. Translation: CAIKAGALQETQYF.

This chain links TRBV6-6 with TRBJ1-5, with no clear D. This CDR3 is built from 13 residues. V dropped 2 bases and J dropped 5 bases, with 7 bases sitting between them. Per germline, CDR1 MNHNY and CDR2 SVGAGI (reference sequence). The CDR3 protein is CASSYLSDQPQHF. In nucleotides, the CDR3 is TGTGCCAGCAGTTACCTGAGCGATCAGCCCCAGCATTTT.

The CDR3 nucleotides are TGCAGTGCTAGAGATCGGACTAGCGGGGGGGTAGTCACAGATACGCAGTATTTT. It codes for CSARDRTSGGVVTDTQYF. The chain combines TRBV20-1 with TRBJ2-3, with 15 bases identical to TRBD2. Germline CDR1 and CDR2: DFQATT and SNEGSKA (reference sequence). CDR3 length equals 18 residues. V was pared by 0 bases and J by 2 bases, with 6 bases of the junction left unmatched.

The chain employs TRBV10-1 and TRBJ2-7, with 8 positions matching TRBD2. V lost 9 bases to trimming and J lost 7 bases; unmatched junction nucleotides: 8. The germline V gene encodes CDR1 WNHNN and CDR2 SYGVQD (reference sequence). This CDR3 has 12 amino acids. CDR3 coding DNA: TGCGCCAGACTAGCGGAGGGGAATGAGCAGTACTTC. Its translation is CARLAEGNEQYF.

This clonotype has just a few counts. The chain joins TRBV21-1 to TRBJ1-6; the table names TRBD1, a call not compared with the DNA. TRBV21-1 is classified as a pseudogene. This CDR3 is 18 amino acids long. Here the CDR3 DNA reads TGTGCCAGCAGCAAAGCAATGGACAGGGGCCCAGGGTTAGCGGTCCTCCACTTT. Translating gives CASSKAMDRGPGLAVLHF.

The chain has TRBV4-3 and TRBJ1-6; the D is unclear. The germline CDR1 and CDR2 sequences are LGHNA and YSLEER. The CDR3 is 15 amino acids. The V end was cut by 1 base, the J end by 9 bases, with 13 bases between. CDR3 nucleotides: TGCGCCAGCAGCCAAGGCCTCGTTAATTTTTCACCCCTCCACTTT. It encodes CASSQGLVNFSPLHF.

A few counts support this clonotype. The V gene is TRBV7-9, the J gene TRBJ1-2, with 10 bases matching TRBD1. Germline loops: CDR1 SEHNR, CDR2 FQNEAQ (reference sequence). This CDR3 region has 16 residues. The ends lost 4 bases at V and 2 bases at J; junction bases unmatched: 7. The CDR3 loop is CASSYGTGASNYGYTF. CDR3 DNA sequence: TGTGCCAGCAGCTACGGGACAGGGGCTTCAAACTATGGCTACACCTTC.

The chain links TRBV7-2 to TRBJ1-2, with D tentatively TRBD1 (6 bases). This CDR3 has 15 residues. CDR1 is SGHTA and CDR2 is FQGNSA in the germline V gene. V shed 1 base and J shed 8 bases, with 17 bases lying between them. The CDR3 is CASSLGTARGLGYTF. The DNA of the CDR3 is TGTGCCAGCAGCTTAGGAACAGCGCGGGGGCTGGGCTACACCTTC.